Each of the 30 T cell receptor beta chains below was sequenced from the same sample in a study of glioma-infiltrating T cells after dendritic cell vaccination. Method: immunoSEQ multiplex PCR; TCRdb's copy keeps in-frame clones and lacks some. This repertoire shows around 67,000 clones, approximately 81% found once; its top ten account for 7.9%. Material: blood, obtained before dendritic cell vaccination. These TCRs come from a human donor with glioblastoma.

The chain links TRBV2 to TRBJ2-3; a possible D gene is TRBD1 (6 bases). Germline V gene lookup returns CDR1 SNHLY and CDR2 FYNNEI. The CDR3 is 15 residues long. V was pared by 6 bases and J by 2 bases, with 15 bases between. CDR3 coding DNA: TGTGCCAGCAGGTCTAGGACAGAGCCCACAGATACGCAGTATTTT. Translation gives CASRSRTEPTDTQYF.

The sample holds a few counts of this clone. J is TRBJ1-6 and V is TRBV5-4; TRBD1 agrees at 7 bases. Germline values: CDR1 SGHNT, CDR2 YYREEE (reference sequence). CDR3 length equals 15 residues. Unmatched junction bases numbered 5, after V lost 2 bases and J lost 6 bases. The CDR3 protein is CASSFPGGGNSPLHF. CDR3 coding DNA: TGTGCCAGCAGCTTTCCAGGGGGTGGTAATTCACCCCTCCACTTT.

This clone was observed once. CDR3 region: CASSLLATYEQYF. The CDR3, as DNA: TGTGCCAGCAGCCTGTTAGCAACGTACGAGCAGTACTTC. The chain links TRBV5-6 to TRBJ2-7, with D hard to call. CDR1 SGHDT and CDR2 YYEEEE come from the germline V gene. V was shortened by 4 bases and J by 4 bases, with 12 bases between the two germline ends. The CDR3 spans 13 residues.

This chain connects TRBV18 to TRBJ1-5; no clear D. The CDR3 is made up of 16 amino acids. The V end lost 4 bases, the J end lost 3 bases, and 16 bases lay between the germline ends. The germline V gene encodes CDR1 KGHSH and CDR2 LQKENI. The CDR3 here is CASSLEALTNNQPQHF. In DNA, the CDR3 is TGTGCCAGCTCACTCGAGGCCCTAACTAACAATCAGCCCCAGCATTTT.

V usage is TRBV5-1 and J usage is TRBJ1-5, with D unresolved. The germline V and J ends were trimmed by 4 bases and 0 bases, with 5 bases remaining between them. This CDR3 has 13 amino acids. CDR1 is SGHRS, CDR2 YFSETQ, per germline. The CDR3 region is CASSPSSNQPQHF. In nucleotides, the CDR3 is TGCGCCAGCAGCCCCTCTAGCAATCAGCCCCAGCATTTT. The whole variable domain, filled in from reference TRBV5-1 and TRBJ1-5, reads KAGVTQTPRYLIKTRGQQVTLSCSPISGHRSVSWYQQTPGQGLQFLFEYFSETQRNKGNFPGRFSGRQFSNSRSEMNVSTLELGDSALYLCASSPSSNQPQHFGDGTRLSIL.

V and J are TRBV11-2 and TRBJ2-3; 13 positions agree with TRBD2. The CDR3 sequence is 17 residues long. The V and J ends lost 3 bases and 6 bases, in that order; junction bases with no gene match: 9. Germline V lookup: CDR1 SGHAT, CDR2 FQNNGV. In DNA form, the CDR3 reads TGTGCCAGCAGCTTGGGGACTAGCGGGGTCATATTGGATACGCAGTATTTT. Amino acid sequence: CASSLGTSGVILDTQYF.

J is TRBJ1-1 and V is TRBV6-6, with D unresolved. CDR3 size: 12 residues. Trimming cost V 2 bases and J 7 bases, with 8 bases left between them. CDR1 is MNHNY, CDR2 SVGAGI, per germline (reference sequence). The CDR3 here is CASSYGQFEAFF. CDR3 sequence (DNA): TGTGCCAGCAGTTACGGTCAGTTTGAAGCTTTCTTT.

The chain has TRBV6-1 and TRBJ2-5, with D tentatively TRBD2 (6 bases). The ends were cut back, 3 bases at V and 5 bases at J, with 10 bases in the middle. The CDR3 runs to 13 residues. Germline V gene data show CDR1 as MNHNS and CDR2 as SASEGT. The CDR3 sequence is CASSDSGRETQYF. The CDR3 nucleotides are TGTGCCAGCAGTGACTCAGGGAGGGAGACCCAGTACTTC.

The CDR3 DNA reads as TGCGCCAGCAGCCCCCAGGGTCTGTATAATTCACCCCTCCACTTT. It yields the protein CASSPQGLYNSPLHF. The V gene is TRBV4-1, the J gene TRBJ1-6; tentatively, D is TRBD1 (5 bases). V was pared by 4 bases and J by 4 bases, with 11 bases between. The CDR3 totals 15 residues. Germline CDR1 reads MGHRA; CDR2 reads YSYEKL.

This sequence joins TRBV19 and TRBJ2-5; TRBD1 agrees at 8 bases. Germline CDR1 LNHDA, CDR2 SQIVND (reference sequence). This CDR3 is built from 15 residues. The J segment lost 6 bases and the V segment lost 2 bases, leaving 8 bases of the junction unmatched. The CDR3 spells CASSINWAGGKTQYF. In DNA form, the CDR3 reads TGTGCCAGTAGTATAAATTGGGCAGGGGGCAAGACCCAGTACTTC.

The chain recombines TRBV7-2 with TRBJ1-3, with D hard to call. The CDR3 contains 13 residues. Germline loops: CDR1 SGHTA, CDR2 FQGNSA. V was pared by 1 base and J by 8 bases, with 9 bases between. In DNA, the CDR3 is TGTGCCAGCAGCTTAGGTTCGGGTGACACCATATATTTT. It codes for CASSLGSGDTIYF.

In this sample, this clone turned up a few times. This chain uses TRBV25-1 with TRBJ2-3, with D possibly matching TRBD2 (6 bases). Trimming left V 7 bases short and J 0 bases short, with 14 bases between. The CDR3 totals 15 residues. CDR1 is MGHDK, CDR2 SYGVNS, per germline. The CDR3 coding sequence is TGTGCCAGCACTCCCGCGGGATTTAGCACAGATACGCAGTATTTT. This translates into CASTPAGFSTDTQYF.

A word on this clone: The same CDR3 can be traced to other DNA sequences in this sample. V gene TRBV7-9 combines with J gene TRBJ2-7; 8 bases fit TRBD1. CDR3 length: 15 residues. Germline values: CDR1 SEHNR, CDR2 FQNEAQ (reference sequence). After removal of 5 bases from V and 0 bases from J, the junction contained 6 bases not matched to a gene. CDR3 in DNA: TGTGCCAGCAGCCCCAAGACAGGGGCCTCCTACGAGCAGTACTTC. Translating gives CASSPKTGASYEQYF.

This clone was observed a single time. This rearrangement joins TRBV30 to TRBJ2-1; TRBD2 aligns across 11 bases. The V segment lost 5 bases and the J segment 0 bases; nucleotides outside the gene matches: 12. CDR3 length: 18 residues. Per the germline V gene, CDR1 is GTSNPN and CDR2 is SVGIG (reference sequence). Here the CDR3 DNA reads TGTGCCTGGGCCTCTTCTAGCGGGGGGTCCAGCTCCTACAATGAGCAGTTCTTC. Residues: CAWASSSGGSSSYNEQFF.

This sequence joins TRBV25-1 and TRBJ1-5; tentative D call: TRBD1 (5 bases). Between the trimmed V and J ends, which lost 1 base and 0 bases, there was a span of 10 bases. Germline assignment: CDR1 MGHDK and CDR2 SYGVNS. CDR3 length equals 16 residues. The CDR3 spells CASSESGGDSNQPQHF. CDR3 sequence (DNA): TGTGCCAGCAGTGAATCGGGGGGGGATAGCAATCAGCCCCAGCATTTT.

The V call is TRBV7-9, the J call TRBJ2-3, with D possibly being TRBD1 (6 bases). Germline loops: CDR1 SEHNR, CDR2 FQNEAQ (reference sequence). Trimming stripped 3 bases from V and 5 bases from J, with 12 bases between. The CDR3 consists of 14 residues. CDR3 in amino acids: CASSFQGLGDTQYF. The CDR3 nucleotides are TGTGCCAGCAGCTTCCAGGGGTTGGGAGATACGCAGTATTTT.

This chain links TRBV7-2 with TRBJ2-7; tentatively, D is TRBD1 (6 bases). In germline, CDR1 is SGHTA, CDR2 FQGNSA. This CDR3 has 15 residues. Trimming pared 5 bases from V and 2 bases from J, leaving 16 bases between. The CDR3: CASSRNRDTPYEQYF. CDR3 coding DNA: TGTGCCAGCAGCAGAAACCGGGACACCCCCTACGAGCAGTACTTC.

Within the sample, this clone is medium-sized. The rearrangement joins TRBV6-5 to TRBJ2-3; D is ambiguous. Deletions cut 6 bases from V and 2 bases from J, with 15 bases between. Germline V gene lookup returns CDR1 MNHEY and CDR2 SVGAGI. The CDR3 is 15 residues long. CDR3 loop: CASSLKNDNTDTQYF. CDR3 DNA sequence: TGTGCCAGCAGCCTTAAAAACGACAACACAGATACGCAGTATTTT.

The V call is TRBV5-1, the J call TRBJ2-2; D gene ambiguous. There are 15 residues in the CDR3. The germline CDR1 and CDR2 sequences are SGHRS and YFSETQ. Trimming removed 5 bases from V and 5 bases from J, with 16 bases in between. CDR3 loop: CASSLQVGGTGELFF. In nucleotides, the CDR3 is TGCGCCAGCAGTTTGCAGGTTGGTGGTACCGGGGAGCTGTTTTTT.

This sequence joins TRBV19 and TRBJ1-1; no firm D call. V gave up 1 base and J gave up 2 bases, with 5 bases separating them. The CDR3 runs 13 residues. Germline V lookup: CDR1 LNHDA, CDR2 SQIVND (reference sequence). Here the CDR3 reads CASSIADNTEAFF. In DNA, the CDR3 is TGTGCCAGTAGTATAGCAGATAACACTGAAGCTTTCTTT.

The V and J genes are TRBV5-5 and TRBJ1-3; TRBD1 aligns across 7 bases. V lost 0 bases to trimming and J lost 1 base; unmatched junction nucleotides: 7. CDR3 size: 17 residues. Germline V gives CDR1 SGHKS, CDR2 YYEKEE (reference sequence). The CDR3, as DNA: TGTGCCAGCAGCTTGGCCCCTCCGACAGGGTCTGGAAACACCATATATTTT. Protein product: CASSLAPPTGSGNTIYF.

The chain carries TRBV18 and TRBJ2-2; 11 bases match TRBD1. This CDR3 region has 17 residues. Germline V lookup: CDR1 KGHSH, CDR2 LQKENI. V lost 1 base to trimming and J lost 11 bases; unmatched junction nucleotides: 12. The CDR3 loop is CASSPRYPGQGAEELFF. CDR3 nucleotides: TGTGCCAGCTCACCACGCTACCCCGGACAGGGGGCGGAAGAGCTGTTTTTT.

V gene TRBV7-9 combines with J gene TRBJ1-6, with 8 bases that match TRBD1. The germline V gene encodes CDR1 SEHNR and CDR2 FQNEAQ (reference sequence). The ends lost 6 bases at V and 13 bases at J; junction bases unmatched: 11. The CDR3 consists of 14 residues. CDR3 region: CASRGQGDDSPLHF. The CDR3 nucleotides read TGTGCCAGCAGAGGACAGGGCGATGACTCGCCCCTCCACTTT.

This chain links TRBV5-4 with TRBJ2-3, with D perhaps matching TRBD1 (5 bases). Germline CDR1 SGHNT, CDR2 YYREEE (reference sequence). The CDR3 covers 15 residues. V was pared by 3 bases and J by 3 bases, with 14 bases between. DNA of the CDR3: TGTGCCAGCAGCTATCCACAGGACGGGACAGATACGCAGTATTTT. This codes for CASSYPQDGTDTQYF. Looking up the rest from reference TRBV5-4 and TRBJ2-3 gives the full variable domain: ETGVTQSPTHLIKTRGQQVTLRCSSQSGHNTVSWYQQALGQGPQFIFQYYREEENGRGNFPPRFSGLQFPNYSSELNVNALELDDSALYLCASSYPQDGTDTQYFGPGTRLTVL.

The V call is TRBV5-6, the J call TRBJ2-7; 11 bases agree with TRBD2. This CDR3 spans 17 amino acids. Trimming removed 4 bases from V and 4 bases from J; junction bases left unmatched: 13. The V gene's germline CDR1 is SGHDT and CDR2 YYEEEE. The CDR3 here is CASSLYSGGADRYEQYF. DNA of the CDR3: TGTGCCAGCAGCCTCTATAGCGGGGGGGCCGATCGATACGAGCAGTACTTC.

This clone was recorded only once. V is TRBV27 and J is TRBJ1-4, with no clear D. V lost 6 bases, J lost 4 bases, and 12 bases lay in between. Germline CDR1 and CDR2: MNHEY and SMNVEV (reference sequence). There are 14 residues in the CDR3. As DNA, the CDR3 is TGTGCCAGCAGGTCGGTAGGAGATAATGAAAAACTGTTTTTT. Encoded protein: CASRSVGDNEKLFF.

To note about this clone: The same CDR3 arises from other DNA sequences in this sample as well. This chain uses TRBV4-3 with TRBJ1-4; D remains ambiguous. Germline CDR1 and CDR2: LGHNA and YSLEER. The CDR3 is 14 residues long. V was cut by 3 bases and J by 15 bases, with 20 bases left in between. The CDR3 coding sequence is TGCGCCAGCAGCCAGGACTGGCGGGGAAAAGAGGTGTTTTTT. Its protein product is CASSQDWRGKEVFF.

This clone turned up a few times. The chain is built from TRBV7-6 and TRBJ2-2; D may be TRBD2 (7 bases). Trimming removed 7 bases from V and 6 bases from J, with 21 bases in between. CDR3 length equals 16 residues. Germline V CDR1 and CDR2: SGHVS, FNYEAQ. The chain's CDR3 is CASTPSSQGGSGELFF. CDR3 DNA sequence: TGTGCCAGCACCCCGTCTTCACAGGGAGGGTCCGGGGAGCTGTTTTTT.

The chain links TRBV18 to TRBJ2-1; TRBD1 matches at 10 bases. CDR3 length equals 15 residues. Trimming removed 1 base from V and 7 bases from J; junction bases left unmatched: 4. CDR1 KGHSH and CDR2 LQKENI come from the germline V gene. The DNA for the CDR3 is TGTGCCAGCTCACCACTCCGGGACAGGGGTAATGAGCAGTTCTTC. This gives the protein CASSPLRDRGNEQFF.

CDR3 nucleotides: TGCGCCAGCAGCTCCGGGACAGGGGACGGCTCTGGAAACACCATATATTTT. Encoded protein: CASSSGTGDGSGNTIYF. The chain joins TRBV5-1 to TRBJ1-3; 10 bases agree with TRBD1. The CDR3 loop spans 17 amino acids. The germline V gene has CDR1 SGHRS and CDR2 YFSETQ. Trimming took 3 bases from V and 0 from J; bases not matched to a gene: 6.